This record covers a single TCR beta chain. Its target is not known. Clones were sequenced by immunoSEQ multiplex PCR, and TCRdb holds only the in-frame ones, with some missing. The table lists about 120,000 clones, around 88% of them singletons, with around a tenth in the top ten. This specimen comes from a study of T cell responses to AZD1222 COVID-19 vaccine. The study's findings and limits: Nearly half of spike-specific TCRs reportedly go after variant regions that carry no mutations. No repertoire was sampled before or during the peak T cell response, only after it.

This CDR3 spans 12 amino acids. V was pared by 5 bases and J by 5 bases, with 2 bases of the junction left unmatched. CDR1 and CDR2 (germline): MNHNY, SVGAGI (reference sequence). The rearrangement uses TRBV6-6 and TRBJ1-2, with 7 bases matching TRBD1. The receptor was derived from an adult in good health. This specimen was peripheral blood, taken on day 0 of AZD1222 vaccination. The DNA for the CDR3 is TGTGCCAGCAGTGGGGACAGATATGGCTACACCTTC. This gives the protein CASSGDRYGYTF.